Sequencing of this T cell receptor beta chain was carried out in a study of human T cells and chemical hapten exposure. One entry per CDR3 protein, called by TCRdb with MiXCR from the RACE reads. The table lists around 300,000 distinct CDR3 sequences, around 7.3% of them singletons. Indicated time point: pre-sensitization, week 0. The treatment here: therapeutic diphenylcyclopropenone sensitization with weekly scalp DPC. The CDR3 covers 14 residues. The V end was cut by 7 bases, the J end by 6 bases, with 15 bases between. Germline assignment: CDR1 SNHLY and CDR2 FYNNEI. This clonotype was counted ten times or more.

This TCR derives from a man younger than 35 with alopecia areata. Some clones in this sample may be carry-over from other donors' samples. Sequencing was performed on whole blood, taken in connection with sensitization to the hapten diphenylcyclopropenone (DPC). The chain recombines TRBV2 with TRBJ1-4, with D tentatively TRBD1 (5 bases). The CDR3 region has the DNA TGTGCCAGCACCCTATCAGGGCATTATGAAAAACTGTTTTTT. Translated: CASTLSGHYEKLFF. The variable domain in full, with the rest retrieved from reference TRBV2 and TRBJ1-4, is EPEVTQTPSHQVTQMGQEVILRCVPISNHLYFYWYRQILGQKVEFLVSFYNNEISEKSEIFDDQFSVERPDGSNFTLKIRSTKLEDSAMYFCASTLSGHYEKLFFGSGTQLSVL.